The clone carrying this T cell receptor (delta chain) was seen a few times. A much larger clone is a single base away; this may be a read error. Other DNA variants within this sample encode the same CDR3. The record originates from a study of gamma-delta chains in newborns, infants, children. Study context: Microbial exposure reportedly drives polyclonal innate γδ T cell expansion after birth.

V lost 5 bases to trimming and J lost 7 bases, with 14 bases between them. Germline V gene sequence: CDR1 TSWWSYY, CDR2 QGS. The CDR3 has 13 residues. TCRdb repeated clone calling on the reads with CATT. Among some 5,000 delta-chain clones, 0.42% were seen once, and the ten largest hold 14%. The chain has TRDV1 and TRDJ1; D remains ambiguous. The sample was blood. This clonotype was sampled from a child who was a newborn, infant or young child, either healthy, febrile or measles-vaccinated (not recorded which). Here the CDR3 DNA reads TGTGCTCTTGGGAAGGGACTAGGGTCTAAACTCATCTTT. It yields the protein CALGKGLGSKLIF.